This TCR beta chain stems from a study of blood T cell repertoires in COVID-19. About the research overall: Recovered Cohort 3 donors showed two negative PCRs, clearance, or symptom resolution. The analysed material was cDNA or gDNA that came from T cells, B-cell-depleted T cells, or PBMCs.

This clone was seen once. Enrollees, about 18 to 95 years old, lived in 20 to 25 US areas. This CDR3 has 13 residues. Germline V CDR1 and CDR2: SEHNR, FQNEAQ (reference sequence). V was clipped by 5 bases and J by 8 bases; unmatched bases: 6. Produced via immunoSEQ multiplex PCR; TCRdb's table is partial and in-frame only. The repertoire has fewer than 350,000 clones, 85% to 90% of them found once; the top ten carry 2% to 2.5%. This sequence joins TRBV7-9 and TRBJ2-4, with 7 bases matching TRBD2. Source material: PBMCs or T cells enriched from blood (not recorded which). This sequence originates from a woman in her fifties or sixties in a cohort exposed to, infected with or recovered from COVID-19 (not recorded which). The CDR3, as DNA: TGTGCCAGCAGCCCCGGGGGGTTATACATTCAGTACTTC. Its protein product is CASSPGGLYIQYF.